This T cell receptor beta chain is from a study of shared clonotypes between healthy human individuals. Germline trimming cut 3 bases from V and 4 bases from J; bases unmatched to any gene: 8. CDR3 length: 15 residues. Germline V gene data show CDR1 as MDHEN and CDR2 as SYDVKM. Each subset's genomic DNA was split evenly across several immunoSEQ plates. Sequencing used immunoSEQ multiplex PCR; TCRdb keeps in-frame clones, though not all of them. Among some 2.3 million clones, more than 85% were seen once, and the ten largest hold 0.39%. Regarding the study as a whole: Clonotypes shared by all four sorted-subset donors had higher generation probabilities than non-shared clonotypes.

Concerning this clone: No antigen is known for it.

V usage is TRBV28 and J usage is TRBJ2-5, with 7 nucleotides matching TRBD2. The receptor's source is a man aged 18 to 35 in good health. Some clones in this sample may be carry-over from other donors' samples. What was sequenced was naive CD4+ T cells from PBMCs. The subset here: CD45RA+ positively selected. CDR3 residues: CASSFSGGMRETQYF. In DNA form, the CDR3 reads TGTGCCAGCAGTTTTTCGGGGGGTATGAGAGAGACCCAGTACTTC. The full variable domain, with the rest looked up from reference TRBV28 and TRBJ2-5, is DVKVTQSSRYLVKRTGEKVFLECVQDMDHENMFWYRQDPGLGLRLIYFSYDVKMKEKGDIPEGYSVSREKKERFSLILESASTNQTSMYLCASSFSGGMRETQYFGPGTRLLVL.